This T cell receptor beta chain was documented in a study of Ad26.COV2.S vaccination and SARS-CoV-2 variants. Overall study results and limits: Reported post-vaccination CD8+ and CD4+ T cell responses to spike showed substantial breadth. People who got the vaccine or the placebo had similar non-spike TCR breadth.

With regard to this clone: Its target is unknown.

CDR1 is MNHEY and CDR2 is SVGAGI in the germline V gene. Between the trimmed V and J ends, which lost 11 bases and 2 bases, there was a span of 15 bases. The CDR3 contains 13 residues. The method was immunoSEQ multiplex PCR; TCRdb's version includes in-frame clones alone and lacks a portion of them. In the table there are about 480,000 clones, around 85% of which are singletons. Documented treatment: about 20 received Ad26.COV2.S at low or high dose, single or two shots; several received placebo; per-sample allocation not given. Following the first vaccine or placebo injection, samples were taken on day 63.

The chain recombines TRBV6-5 with TRBJ2-5; no firm D call. This sample comprised peripheral blood, obtained in a trial of Ad26.COV2.S vaccine versus placebo. The TCR sequence derives from a person aged 18-60 years who received the Ad26.COV2.S COVID-19 vaccine or a placebo. CDR3 protein: CAAKRGSQETQYF. The CDR3 DNA reads as TGTGCCGCTAAAAGAGGATCTCAAGAGACCCAGTACTTC.